This T cell receptor (beta chain) is drawn from a study of CD8+CD57+ T cells in acquired aplastic anemia. Study details: CD4+ and CD8+ cells, once sorted, gave DNA averaging about 3.4 ug.

Template material for TCR beta VDJ and CDR3 profiling consisted of genomic DNA. TCRdb ran MiXCR on the reads and lists one entry per CDR3 protein. The sample lists more than 250,000 distinct CDR3 sequences; 45% to 65% were seen once. This clonotype was observed a handful of times. The target antigen is unknown. Points from the study as a whole: Patients shared around 31 CD8+ CDR3 sequences with controls.

The sequenced sample consisted of sorted CD4+, CD8+, or CD8+CD57+ T cells (not recorded which) from PBMCs. The clonotype was recovered from a human donor with severe aplastic anemia or a healthy control (not recorded which).

CDR3 bases: TGTGCCAGCAGCTTAATCCCGACAGAGCAGTACTTC. This encodes CASSLIPTEQYF. This chain connects TRBV7-3 to TRBJ2-7; D remains ambiguous. Germline loops: CDR1 SGHTA, CDR2 FQGTGA. V lost 1 base and J 7 bases, leaving 8 bases between the germline ends. The CDR3 has 12 residues. Together with reference TRBV7-3 and TRBJ2-7, the CDR3 gives the full variable domain: GAGVSQTPSNKVTEKGKYVELRCDPISGHTALYWYRQSLGQGPEFLIYFQGTGAADDSGLPNDRFFAVRPEGSVSTLKIQRTERGDSAVYLCASSLIPTEQYFGPGTRLTVT.